One sample yielded the 8 T cell receptor beta chains listed below, sequenced in a study of blood T cell repertoires in COVID-19. The protocol was immunoSEQ multiplex PCR, while the TCRdb copy is restricted to in-frame clones and leaves out a portion. The top ten hold around 6% of the sample, which has more than 300,000 clones, roughly nine tenths seen once. The specimen was PBMCs or T cells enriched from blood (not recorded which). Receptor source: a woman under 40 who had recovered from COVID-19.

This chain connects TRBV28 to TRBJ1-2; D might be TRBD1 (6 bases). Germline assignment: CDR1 MDHEN and CDR2 SYDVKM. The CDR3 runs to 16 residues. V lost 4 bases and J lost 2, with 17 bases in between. Here the CDR3 reads CASSWGGTPGNYGYTF. Written as DNA, the CDR3 is TGTGCCAGCAGTTGGGGGGGGACACCAGGGAACTATGGCTACACCTTC.

In its sample, this clone was seen a few times. The chain uses TRBV6-5 and TRBJ2-5; perhaps TRBD1 as D (5 bases). The CDR3 is 14 residues long. Germline CDR1 MNHEY, CDR2 SVGAGI. Trimming pared 2 bases from V and 5 bases from J, leaving 12 bases between. Written as DNA, the CDR3 is TGTGCCAGCAGTTACGGGATGGGGCGGGAGACCCAGTACTTC. Residues: CASSYGMGRETQYF.

The chain has TRBV9 and TRBJ2-5; 9 bases are a match to TRBD2. There are 16 residues in the CDR3. The trim removed 0 bases at V and 4 bases at J, leaving 7 bases unmatched. Germline CDR1 SGDLS, CDR2 YYNGEE. Here the CDR3 DNA reads TGTGCCAGCAGCGTAGGCGGTTCTAGCGGGGTAGAGACCCAGTACTTC. This sequence encodes CASSVGGSSGVETQYF.

The DNA for the CDR3 is TGCGCCAGCAGCCAAGGACAGGGGTCTAACTATGGCTACACCTTC. It yields the protein CASSQGQGSNYGYTF. The rearrangement uses TRBV4-3 and TRBJ1-2; 8 nucleotides align to TRBD1. The junction had 1 base not matched to a gene; V was cut back by 1 base and J by 0 bases. In germline, CDR1 is LGHNA, CDR2 YSLEER. The CDR3 extends over 15 amino acids.

V gene TRBV25-1 combines with J gene TRBJ2-2, with a weak D call TRBD1 (6 bases). The CDR3 has 13 residues. Germline V gives CDR1 MGHDK, CDR2 SYGVNS. Trimming left V 9 bases short and J 1 base short, with 9 bases between. The CDR3 region is CASSDRNTGELFF. The CDR3 nucleotides read TGTGCCAGTTCGGACAGGAACACCGGGGAGCTGTTTTTT.

This chain joins TRBV24-1 and TRBJ1-1; 8 positions agree with TRBD1. The CDR3 covers 19 residues. Germline trimming cut 7 bases from V and 7 bases from J; bases unmatched to any gene: 25. Germline loops: CDR1 KGHDR, CDR2 SFDVKD. This CDR3 reads CATSIDRGHLPPLRFEAFF. The DNA for the CDR3 is TGTGCCACCAGCATCGACAGGGGCCACCTCCCCCCACTCCGTTTTGAAGCTTTCTTT.

The rearrangement joins TRBV6-5 to TRBJ1-2; weak D call: TRBD1 (6 bases). From germline, CDR1 is MNHEY and CDR2 SVGAGI. The CDR3 has 13 amino acids. V gave up 4 bases and J gave up 6 bases, with 12 bases separating them. The CDR3 is CASSSRPGDGYTF. The CDR3 nucleotides are TGTGCCAGCAGTTCCAGACCAGGGGATGGCTACACCTTC.

The J gene is TRBJ2-7, the V gene TRBV5-4; TRBD1 aligns across 11 bases. CDR1 is SGHNT and CDR2 is YYREEE in the germline V gene (reference sequence). Trimming cost V 0 bases and J 4 bases; bases outside gene matches: 12. The CDR3 covers 18 residues. The CDR3 sequence is CASSLAKGWDRGRYEQYF. In DNA form, the CDR3 reads TGTGCCAGCAGCTTGGCCAAGGGTTGGGACAGGGGGAGGTACGAGCAGTACTTC.